The next 9 T cell receptor beta chains were all read from a single sample in a study of T cells after yellow fever vaccination. One entry per CDR3 protein, called by TCRdb with MiXCR from the 5' RACE reads. The sample lists roughly 63,000 distinct CDR3 sequences, roughly 7.4% occurring once. The sample consisted of CD8+ T cells sorted from PBMCs, taken 15 days after the yellow fever booster vaccination. The receptor source for this set is a young man who received the YFV17D yellow fever vaccine.

This clonotype occurred a few times. For the CDR3, the DNA is TGTGCCAGCAGCATATCCGGGGCGCGGGAGACCCAGTACTTC. Its translation is CASSISGARETQYF. The V call is TRBV7-9, the J call TRBJ2-5, with D possibly being TRBD1 or TRBD2 (5 bases each). CDR1 and CDR2 from the germline V gene are SEHNR and FQNEAQ (reference sequence). This CDR3 has 14 amino acids. Trimming removed 5 bases from V and 5 bases from J, with 15 bases in between.

This clonotype showed up many times. The chain carries TRBV6-2 or TRBV6-3 and TRBJ2-1; the match to TRBD2 covers 8 bases. After removal of 6 bases from V and 8 bases from J, the junction contained 9 bases not matched to a gene. This CDR3 contains 14 residues. The germline V gene encodes CDR1 MNHEY and CDR2 SVGEGT. The CDR3 DNA reads TGTGCCAGCAGGCCGGCTAGCGGGTTCTATGAGCAGTTCTTC. It encodes CASRPASGFYEQFF.

This clonotype was counted many times. This chain's CDR3 is CASSLSSTLVDEQYF. CDR3 in DNA: TGCGCCAGCAGCTTGTCTTCCACGTTGGTCGACGAGCAGTACTTC. The chain employs TRBV5-1 and TRBJ2-7, with D unresolved. Germline V gene data show CDR1 as SGHRS and CDR2 as YFSETQ. The ends were cut back, 1 base at V and 5 bases at J, with 16 bases in the middle. The CDR3 is made up of 15 amino acids.

This clonotype has a count of ten or more. The J gene is TRBJ2-3, the V gene TRBV4-3; 7 nucleotides match TRBD2. CDR1 and CDR2 from the germline V gene are LGHNA and YSLEER. The ends lost 4 bases at V and 5 bases at J; junction bases unmatched: 15. This CDR3 is built from 17 residues. The CDR3 here is CASSPDGGAGAEDTQYF. Here the CDR3 DNA reads TGCGCCAGCAGCCCCGACGGTGGGGCGGGAGCTGAAGATACGCAGTATTTT.

This clonotype was observed at least ten times. The chain uses TRBV7-8 and TRBJ1-2; D gene ambiguous. The length of the CDR3 is 17 residues. V was shortened by 0 bases and J by 0 bases, with 14 bases between the two germline ends. The germline CDR1 and CDR2 sequences are SGHVS and FQNEAQ. The CDR3 loop is CASSLAAGAPTNYGYTF. DNA for the CDR3: TGTGCCAGCAGCTTAGCTGCGGGCGCACCTACTAACTATGGCTACACCTTC.

The sample holds many counts of this clonotype. The chain employs TRBV5-1 and TRBJ2-7; 11 bases agree with TRBD1. The V segment lost 2 bases and the J segment 2 bases; nucleotides outside the gene matches: 3. CDR3 length equals 15 residues. CDR1 SGHRS and CDR2 YFSETQ come from the germline V gene. The DNA for the CDR3 is TGCGCCAGCAGCTTCCGGGACAGGGGGACCTACGAGCAGTACTTC. It translates to CASSFRDRGTYEQYF.

This clonotype was counted ten times or more. The chain carries TRBV20-1 and TRBJ2-3; 7 bases agree with TRBD2. CDR1 DFQATT and CDR2 SNEGSKA come from the germline V gene (reference sequence). The ends lost 0 bases at V and 1 base at J; junction bases unmatched: 1. The CDR3 is 14 amino acids. In DNA form, the CDR3 reads TGCAGTGCTAGAGACACTAGCGGCACAGATACGCAGTATTTT. Its protein product is CSARDTSGTDTQYF.

This clonotype has at least ten counts. The rearrangement links TRBV4-3 to TRBJ2-5; D is unresolved. Trimming took off 3 bases at V and 5 bases at J, with 13 bases between the two ends. CDR1 is LGHNA and CDR2 is YSLEER in the germline V gene. This CDR3 is 14 amino acids long. The CDR3 DNA follows: TGCGCCAGCAGCCAGATCACGGATTCGGAGACCCAGTACTTC. It translates to CASSQITDSETQYF.

This clonotype appeared many times. The rearrangement joins TRBV7-2 to TRBJ2-2, with D possibly TRBD1 on 5 matching bases. This CDR3 contains 12 residues. V was trimmed by 6 bases and J by 6 bases, leaving 8 bases between them. CDR1 is SGHTA, CDR2 FQGNSA, per germline. CDR3 region: CASSQGAGELFF. DNA of the CDR3: TGTGCCAGCAGTCAGGGCGCCGGGGAGCTGTTTTTT.